The 30 T cell receptor beta chains below come from one sample, sequenced in a study of cytomegalovirus exposure and HLA in healthy donors. The PCR had 60 Vbeta and 13 Jbeta primers. Assay used: immunoSEQ multiplex PCR; TCRdb lists only in-frame clones, some missing. The sample lists 90,000 to 110,000 clones, about 86% occurring once. Sequenced: PBMCs. These receptors were collected from a woman younger than 45 in good health and CMV-seronegative.

J is TRBJ1-2 and V is TRBV4-1; tentative D call: TRBD1 (6 bases). This CDR3 has 16 residues. V shed 3 bases and J shed 0 bases, with 14 bases lying between them. CDR1 is MGHRA, CDR2 YSYEKL, per germline. The DNA for the CDR3 is TGCGCCAGCAGCCATAAGCAGGGGAAGTCTAACTATGGCTACACCTTC. This translates into CASSHKQGKSNYGYTF.

This chain joins TRBV28 and TRBJ2-3; 11 nucleotides match TRBD1. The V segment lost 4 bases and the J segment 0 bases; nucleotides outside the gene matches: 6. CDR1 is MDHEN, CDR2 SYDVKM, per germline. CDR3 size: 17 residues. The CDR3 nucleotides are TGTGCCAGCAGTTCGGGGACAGGGGGAATAAGCACAGATACGCAGTATTTT. Encoded protein: CASSSGTGGISTDTQYF.

The chain joins TRBV2 to TRBJ2-1; 8 nucleotides align to TRBD2. After removal of 6 bases from V and 9 bases from J, the junction contained 7 bases not matched to a gene. The germline V gene has CDR1 SNHLY and CDR2 FYNNEI. The CDR3 runs to 13 residues. In DNA, the CDR3 is TGTGCCAGCAGGGCTCGGGGGGGCGGTGAGCAGTTCTTC. It is translated as CASRARGGGEQFF.

This chain links TRBV7-3 with TRBJ2-6, with D possibly being TRBD1 (6 bases). V lost 6 bases and J lost 1, with 16 bases in between. This CDR3 has 17 amino acids. CDR1 and CDR2 (germline): SGHTA, FQGTGA. The CDR3 region has the DNA TGTGCCAGCAGTATTACAGGGTCGGGGTCTGGGGCCAACGTCCTGACTTTC. Translated, it gives CASSITGSGSGANVLTF.

The rearrangement links TRBV5-4 to TRBJ2-7; 9 bases fit TRBD2. The germline V gene has CDR1 SGHNT and CDR2 YYREEE (reference sequence). Trimming took 5 bases from V and 0 from J; bases not matched to a gene: 3. The CDR3 loop spans 14 amino acids. CDR3 sequence: CASSVTSGSYEQYF. CDR3 nucleotides: TGTGCCAGCAGTGTGACTAGCGGCTCCTACGAGCAGTACTTC. Drawing the rest from reference TRBV5-4 and TRBJ2-7, the complete variable domain is ETGVTQSPTHLIKTRGQQVTLRCSSQSGHNTVSWYQQALGQGPQFIFQYYREEENGRGNFPPRFSGLQFPNYSSELNVNALELDDSALYLCASSVTSGSYEQYFGPGTRLTVT.

This chain links TRBV5-1 with TRBJ1-6, with 8 positions matching TRBD1. V gave up 2 bases and J gave up 9 bases; unmatched junction bases: 7. Germline V lookup: CDR1 SGHRS, CDR2 YFSETQ. CDR3 length equals 15 residues. CDR3: CASSFLTGEGSPLHF. CDR3 in DNA: TGCGCCAGCAGCTTTCTGACAGGGGAGGGTTCACCCCTCCACTTT.

The V gene is TRBV5-1, the J gene TRBJ2-7; TRBD1 matches 11 bases. The CDR3 totals 16 residues. CDR1 and CDR2 from the germline V gene are SGHRS and YFSETQ. V was pared by 4 bases and J by 6 bases, with 12 bases of the junction left unmatched. CDR3 bases: TGCGCCAGCAGCCCAAACCTCGGGACAGGGGGTTCCGAGCAGTACTTC. It is translated as CASSPNLGTGGSEQYF.

This clone occurred once. V is TRBV5-1 and J is TRBJ2-3, with a tentative D call TRBD2 (6 bases). This CDR3 is 15 amino acids long. Germline V lookup: CDR1 SGHRS, CDR2 YFSETQ. Trimming shortened V by 2 bases and J by 5 bases, and 15 bases separated the two germline ends. The CDR3 DNA reads as TGCGCCAGCAGCTTCCTTAGCGGAGAGATAGATACGCAGTATTTT. It codes for CASSFLSGEIDTQYF.

Details on this clone: The sample contains more than one DNA sequence encoding this CDR3. The V and J genes are TRBV7-3 and TRBJ2-1; weak D call: TRBD1 (6 bases). The germline CDR1 and CDR2 sequences are SGHTA and FQGTGA. V shed 5 bases and J shed 5 bases, with 10 bases lying between them. This CDR3 region has 13 residues. The CDR3 DNA sequence: TGTGCCAGCAGCCTGGACAGAGACAATGAGCAGTTCTTC. Amino acid sequence: CASSLDRDNEQFF.

The chain recombines TRBV18 with TRBJ1-5; D is unclear. The germline V gene has CDR1 KGHSH and CDR2 LQKENI. CDR3 length equals 13 residues. V dropped 1 base and J dropped 7 bases, with 8 bases sitting between them. CDR3 region: CASSPREDQPQHF. The CDR3, as DNA: TGTGCCAGCTCACCACGGGAGGACCAGCCCCAGCATTTT.

The rearrangement uses TRBV19 and TRBJ1-1; D remains unclear. With 4 bases removed from V and 2 bases from J, the gap between germline ends came to 8 bases. This CDR3 contains 13 residues. CDR1 is LNHDA, CDR2 SQIVND, per germline (reference sequence). The CDR3 loop reads CASSTTINTEAFF. The CDR3 DNA follows: TGTGCCAGTAGTACGACAATTAACACTGAAGCTTTCTTT.

The chain couples TRBV5-1 to TRBJ2-7; 8 bases align to TRBD1. The CDR3 sequence is 16 residues long. In germline, CDR1 is SGHRS, CDR2 YFSETQ. Trimming at V came to 1 base and at J to 7 bases, leaving 13 bases not matched to a gene. The DNA for the CDR3 is TGCGCCAGCAGCTTGTCTGTTTCAGGGGGCGCGGGGGAGCAGTACTTC. The encoded protein is CASSLSVSGGAGEQYF.

This clone was recorded a few times. This chain joins TRBV7-2 and TRBJ2-7; D unclear. This CDR3 comprises 14 residues. The ends were cut back, 2 bases at V and 0 bases at J, with 8 bases in the middle. Germline assignment: CDR1 SGHTA and CDR2 FQGNSA. CDR3 nucleotide sequence: TGTGCCAGCAGCTTAATTAAGAGCTCCTACGAGCAGTACTTC. Translating gives CASSLIKSSYEQYF.

V and J are TRBV9 and TRBJ2-7; TRBD2 aligns across 10 bases. V was pared by 0 bases and J by 2 bases, with 8 bases of the junction left unmatched. The CDR3 runs to 17 residues. Germline loops: CDR1 SGDLS, CDR2 YYNGEE. In nucleotides, the CDR3 is TGTGCCAGCAGCGTAGACACTAGCGGGAAACCCGCCTACGAGCAGTACTTC. It codes for CASSVDTSGKPAYEQYF.

The J gene is TRBJ2-7, the V gene TRBV9; 8 bases map to TRBD1. Germline CDR1 reads SGDLS; CDR2 reads YYNGEE. CDR3 length equals 15 residues. The V and J ends lost 0 bases and 3 bases, in that order; junction bases with no gene match: 5. The CDR3 is CASSVGPDRDYEQYF. The CDR3, as DNA: TGTGCCAGCAGCGTAGGACCGGACAGGGACTACGAGCAGTACTTC.

The rearrangement links TRBV5-4 to TRBJ1-1; 7 positions match TRBD1. V shed 4 bases, J shed 0 bases, and the junction held 6 bases outside the gene matches. Germline-derived CDR1 and CDR2 are SGHNT and YYREEE (reference sequence). The CDR3 has 15 residues. The CDR3 is CASSTQGVLNTEAFF. The CDR3 bases are TGTGCCAGCAGCACCCAGGGGGTCCTGAACACTGAAGCTTTCTTT. Full variable domain (outside the CDR3, taken from reference TRBV5-4 and TRBJ1-1): ETGVTQSPTHLIKTRGQQVTLRCSSQSGHNTVSWYQQALGQGPQFIFQYYREEENGRGNFPPRFSGLQFPNYSSELNVNALELDDSALYLCASSTQGVLNTEAFFGQGTRLTVV.

The rearrangement joins TRBV11-2 to TRBJ2-7; TRBD1 is a possible D gene (5 bases). The CDR3 runs to 14 residues. V shed 5 bases and J shed 1 base, with 12 bases lying between them. The germline V gene encodes CDR1 SGHAT and CDR2 FQNNGV. CDR3 residues: CASSGPRESYEQYF. In nucleotides, the CDR3 is TGTGCCAGCAGCGGGCCCAGGGAATCCTACGAGCAGTACTTC.

V usage is TRBV5-1 and J usage is TRBJ2-3; unclear D gene. CDR1 and CDR2 (germline): SGHRS, YFSETQ. The CDR3 spans 16 residues. Trimming shortened V by 4 bases and J by 0 bases, and 15 bases separated the two germline ends. CDR3 DNA: TGCGCCAGCAGCCCCAGGTGGCCCGCCAGCACAGATACGCAGTATTTT. It specifies CASSPRWPASTDTQYF.

The J gene is TRBJ1-2, the V gene TRBV6-6; 7 bases are shared with TRBD1. This CDR3 has 14 amino acids. CDR1 is MNHNY and CDR2 is SVGAGI in the germline V gene (reference sequence). V lost 5 bases, J lost 2 bases, and 5 bases stayed unmatched. CDR3 sequence: CASSDRAMNYGYTF. CDR3 DNA: TGTGCCAGCAGTGACAGGGCCATGAACTATGGCTACACCTTC.

The chain links TRBV7-9 to TRBJ2-5, with a weak D call TRBD2 (5 bases). TRBJ2-7 explains the end of the DNA better; the J call may be wrong. From germline, CDR1 is SEHNR and CDR2 FQNEAQ (reference sequence). The CDR3 contains 12 residues. In DNA, the CDR3 is TGTGCCAGCAGCTTCTCGGGATCCGAGCAGTACTTC. Encoded protein: CASSFSGSEQYF.

CDR3 protein: CARAYGTGGADTQYF. For the CDR3, the DNA is TGTGCCAGAGCCTACGGGACAGGGGGTGCAGATACGCAGTATTTT. The V call is TRBV30, the J call TRBJ2-3; 11 bases fit TRBD1. This CDR3 spans 15 amino acids. Germline V gene data show CDR1 as GTSNPN and CDR2 as SVGIG (reference sequence). The V gene end was trimmed by 8 bases and the J gene end by 4 bases; junction bases not matched to a gene: 11.

The rearrangement joins TRBV21-1 to TRBJ1-2; the DNA was not used to check the table's D call, TRBD1. TRBV21-1 is a documented pseudogene. The CDR3 consists of 16 residues. Written as DNA, the CDR3 is TGTGCCAGCAGCAAGGAGAACGGGACAGTGATCTATGGCTACACCTTC. It is translated as CASSKENGTVIYGYTF.

V and J are TRBV19 and TRBJ1-2, with D maybe TRBD1 (5 bases). Germline CDR1 is LNHDA and CDR2 is SQIVND (reference sequence). Trimming removed 2 bases at V and 4 bases at J, with 8 bases between. The CDR3 loop spans 13 amino acids. CDR3 DNA sequence: TGTGCCAGTAGTATAAGGGGATCCTATGGCTACACCTTC. Translation gives CASSIRGSYGYTF.

The gene calls are TRBV6-6 and TRBJ2-5, with 8 positions matching TRBD2. With the DNA end fitting TRBJ2-7 better, the J assignment may be wrong. The CDR3 is 15 amino acids. Germline-derived CDR1 and CDR2 are MNHNY and SVGAGI (reference sequence). The CDR3 DNA is TGTGCCAGCAGTTACTCGATTGCGGGAGGTTACGAGCAGTACTTC. Its translation is CASSYSIAGGYEQYF.

The V call is TRBV2, the J call TRBJ1-2; D might be TRBD1 (6 bases). Germline V gene data show CDR1 as SNHLY and CDR2 as FYNNEI. The CDR3 runs to 11 residues. V shed 6 bases and J shed 8 bases, with 10 bases lying between them. CDR3 in DNA: TGTGCCAGCAGGGGGGGGACAGGCTACACCTTC. Translation: CASRGGTGYTF.

This clone was seen a single time. The genes are TRBV19 and TRBJ2-1; tentatively, D is TRBD1 (6 bases). This CDR3 region has 13 residues. The germline V gene encodes CDR1 LNHDA and CDR2 SQIVND (reference sequence). V was trimmed by 10 bases and J by 5 bases, leaving 15 bases between them. The CDR3 DNA is TGTGCCACCCGATATCAGGGGAACAATGAGCAGTTCTTC. It yields the protein CATRYQGNNEQFF.

The chain uses TRBV5-4 and TRBJ2-7; D perhaps matches TRBD1 (7 bases). Germline-derived CDR1 and CDR2 are SGHNT and YYREEE (reference sequence). V was clipped by 4 bases and J by 1 base, with 18 bases between them. The CDR3 length is 16 residues. As DNA, the CDR3 is TGTGCCAGCAGCAGAAAAGGGCCAGGGGGGTCCTACGAGCAGTACTTC. It translates to CASSRKGPGGSYEQYF.

The chain has TRBV5-6 and TRBJ2-1; 9 bases fit TRBD1. Trimming took 4 bases from V and 8 from J; bases not matched to a gene: 13. Germline CDR1 reads SGHDT; CDR2 reads YYEEEE. CDR3 size: 16 residues. CDR3 sequence reads: CASSPLGTGRYHEQFF. DNA for the CDR3: TGTGCCAGCAGCCCCTTGGGGACAGGGAGGTACCATGAGCAGTTCTTC.

The rearrangement uses TRBV5-1 and TRBJ2-2, with 11 bases lining up with TRBD2. Germline lookup yields CDR1 SGHRS and CDR2 YFSETQ. Losses at the gene ends were 10 bases for V and 6 bases for J; bases not matched to a gene: 14. The CDR3 totals 16 residues. The CDR3 sequence is CAPEGSGRARAGELFF. The CDR3 DNA reads as TGCGCCCCCGAAGGTAGCGGGAGGGCCCGTGCCGGGGAGCTGTTTTTT.

The chain is built from TRBV11-2 and TRBJ2-3; D may be TRBD2 (5 bases). The CDR3 loop spans 17 amino acids. CDR1 is SGHAT, CDR2 FQNNGV, per germline. Trimming shortened V by 1 base and J by 0 bases, and 14 bases separated the two germline ends. CDR3 sequence: CASSLAFGVPSTDTQYF. The CDR3 nucleotides read TGTGCCAGCAGCTTAGCTTTCGGGGTTCCTAGCACAGATACGCAGTATTTT.